The 25 T cell receptor beta chains given below trace back to one sample, sequenced in a study of cytomegalovirus exposure and HLA in healthy donors. The PCR had 60 Vbeta and 13 Jbeta primers. Profiling relied on immunoSEQ multiplex PCR, and the TCRdb table lists in-frame clones only, not all of them. The sample holds roughly 160,000 clones; approximately 75% are singletons and the top ten take approximately 1.4%. Sequenced input: PBMCs. Receptors were obtained from a girl aged 5-17 years in good health and CMV-seronegative.

The chain joins TRBV10-3 to TRBJ1-5, with 9 positions matching TRBD1. The CDR3 totals 16 residues. Germline assignment: CDR1 ENHRY and CDR2 SYGVKD. Unmatched junction bases numbered 3, after V lost 2 bases and J lost 1 base. The CDR3 sequence is CAISEVTGGSNQPQHF. The CDR3 DNA follows: TGTGCCATCAGTGAGGTGACAGGGGGAAGCAATCAGCCCCAGCATTTT.

V gene TRBV15 combines with J gene TRBJ1-5; unclear D gene. Trimming removed 1 base at V and 4 bases at J, with 8 bases between. This CDR3 is built from 14 residues. Germline V gives CDR1 LNHNV, CDR2 YYDKDF (reference sequence). This CDR3 reads CATSRVSGNQPQHF. The CDR3 nucleotides are TGTGCCACCAGCAGAGTGTCAGGAAATCAGCCCCAGCATTTT. The whole variable domain, remainder taken from reference TRBV15 and TRBJ1-5, is DAMVIQNPRYQVTQFGKPVTLSCSQTLNHNVMYWYQQKSSQAPKLLFHYYDKDFNNEADTPDNFQSRRPNTSFCFLDIRSPGLGDTAMYLCATSRVSGNQPQHFGDGTRLSIL.

This clone was observed a handful of times. The V gene is TRBV19, the J gene TRBJ1-4; the match to TRBD1 covers 7 bases. The CDR3 is 15 residues long. Germline V gene lookup returns CDR1 LNHDA and CDR2 SQIVND (reference sequence). The V segment lost 5 bases and the J segment 6 bases; nucleotides outside the gene matches: 9. The CDR3 sequence: CASSSRGGFYEKLFF. In DNA form, the CDR3 reads TGTGCCAGTAGTTCCAGAGGGGGCTTTTATGAAAAACTGTTTTTT.

This chain uses TRBV4-1 with TRBJ1-1; no firm D call. CDR3 length equals 16 residues. Germline CDR1 reads MGHRA; CDR2 reads YSYEKL. V lost 3 bases to trimming and J lost 0 bases, with 14 bases between them. CDR3 protein: CASSQVRVVVNTEAFF. The CDR3 bases are TGCGCCAGCAGCCAGGTGAGGGTCGTGGTGAACACTGAAGCTTTCTTT.

The rearrangement links TRBV19 to TRBJ2-5, with D perhaps matching TRBD1 (6 bases). CDR3 length: 16 amino acids. Trimming removed 5 bases at V and 1 base at J, with 17 bases between. Germline V gene sequence: CDR1 LNHDA, CDR2 SQIVND (reference sequence). As DNA, the CDR3 is TGTGCCAGTAGTTCATCCGGACAGAAAGGCCAAGAGACCCAGTACTTC. As protein: CASSSSGQKGQETQYF.

This chain links TRBV30 with TRBJ1-1; 7 bases line up with TRBD1. Germline trimming cut 1 base from V and 11 bases from J; bases unmatched to any gene: 4. The CDR3 has 11 residues. Germline loops: CDR1 GTSNPN, CDR2 SVGIG (reference sequence). The CDR3 region has the DNA TGTGCCTGGAGTGGACAGGGATGGGCTTTCTTT. Translation gives CAWSGQGWAFF.

The J gene is TRBJ2-2, the V gene TRBV23-1; 8 bases line up with TRBD1. Being an ORF, TRBV23-1 has a function that is uncertain. V dropped 3 bases and J dropped 11; count of bases not matched to a gene: 5. This CDR3 region has 13 residues. The CDR3 reads CASSQPPGGELFF. CDR3 bases: TGCGCCAGCAGTCAGCCCCCAGGGGGCGAGCTGTTTTTT.

This chain connects TRBV5-1 to TRBJ2-3; D call uncertain. The V end lost 0 bases, the J end lost 7 bases, and 12 bases lay between the germline ends. This CDR3 has 14 residues. CDR1 SGHRS and CDR2 YFSETQ come from the germline V gene. This chain's CDR3 is CASSLAVVPNTQYF. The DNA of the CDR3 is TGCGCCAGCAGCTTGGCCGTGGTCCCTAATACGCAGTATTTT.

This clone was picked up a small number of times. The chain is built from TRBV6-4 and TRBJ2-5, with TRBD1 matching 7 bases. V trimming: 3 bases; J trimming: 2 bases; junction bases outside the gene matches: 6. CDR1 and CDR2 (germline): MRHNA, SNTAGT. The CDR3 has 15 residues. The CDR3 nucleotides read TGTGCCAGCAGTGAAGGGACGGGACAGCAAGAGACCCAGTACTTC. Amino acid sequence: CASSEGTGQQETQYF.

Worth noting for this clone: Germline is not matched at one junction end, which may reflect a read error. J is TRBJ2-7 and V is TRBV11-1, with TRBD1 as a possible D gene (5 bases). This CDR3 has 16 amino acids. From germline, CDR1 is SGHAT and CDR2 FQDESV (reference sequence). CDR3 loop: CASRLDSLSTSYEQYF. CDR3 in DNA: TGTGCCAGCAGATTAGACAGTCTATCAACCTCCTACGAGCAGTACTTC.

This clone was counted once. V is TRBV19 and J is TRBJ2-5; no clear D gene. Trimming took off 5 bases at V and 5 bases at J, with 6 bases between the two ends. The CDR3 has 11 residues. Per the germline V gene, CDR1 is LNHDA and CDR2 is SQIVND (reference sequence). In nucleotides, the CDR3 is TGTGCCAGTAGTCCCGGGGAGACCCAGTACTTC. As protein: CASSPGETQYF.

This rearrangement joins TRBV27 to TRBJ2-1, with 9 bases matching TRBD1. The CDR3 sequence is 16 residues long. The trim removed 7 bases at V and 8 bases at J, leaving 15 bases unmatched. Germline assignment: CDR1 MNHEY and CDR2 SMNVEV (reference sequence). The CDR3 DNA reads as TGTGCCAGCACAATGTTGGGGACAGGGAGTATCGATGAGCAGTTCTTC. It encodes CASTMLGTGSIDEQFF.

The genes are TRBV5-1 and TRBJ2-1; 8 bases line up with TRBD2. CDR3 length: 15 amino acids. The germline V gene encodes CDR1 SGHRS and CDR2 YFSETQ. Germline trimming cut 3 bases from V and 5 bases from J; bases unmatched to any gene: 7. CDR3: CASSWGTRLDNEQFF. For the CDR3, the DNA is TGCGCCAGCAGCTGGGGGACTAGGCTAGACAATGAGCAGTTCTTC.

The gene calls are TRBV7-2 and TRBJ2-3; D is perhaps TRBD1 (5 bases). The length of the CDR3 is 16 residues. Per the germline V gene, CDR1 is SGHTA and CDR2 is FQGNSA. Trimming pared 5 bases from V and 6 bases from J, leaving 21 bases between. As DNA, the CDR3 is TGTGCCAGCAGCACTCTTAGTGGGGCGGTCTACGATACGCAGTATTTT. Translated: CASSTLSGAVYDTQYF.

The chain couples TRBV5-4 to TRBJ1-2; possible D gene TRBD1, 6 bases. The CDR3 spans 12 residues. The V gene's germline CDR1 is SGHNT and CDR2 YYREEE (reference sequence). The V and J ends lost 4 bases and 8 bases respectively, with 12 bases between them. CDR3 in DNA: TGTGCCAGCAGCGCGGCGGGGGGCGGCTACACCTTC. Translating gives CASSAAGGGYTF.

The J gene is TRBJ2-3, the V gene TRBV5-1, with D possibly being TRBD1 (5 bases). V lost 4 bases and J lost 0, with 12 bases in between. In germline, CDR1 is SGHRS, CDR2 YFSETQ. This CDR3 has 15 residues. The CDR3 here is CASSLDRDSTDTQYF. The CDR3 DNA reads TGCGCCAGCAGCCTAGACAGAGATAGCACAGATACGCAGTATTTT.

The J gene is TRBJ1-3, the V gene TRBV20-1, with D uncertain. CDR3 length equals 11 residues. Trimming stripped 6 bases from V and 8 bases from J, with 11 bases between. Germline V gene sequence: CDR1 DFQATT, CDR2 SNEGSKA (reference sequence). CDR3 loop: CSAKGGYTIYF. CDR3 nucleotide sequence: TGCAGTGCCAAGGGAGGGTACACCATATATTTT.

This chain uses TRBV5-1 with TRBJ1-4, with D perhaps matching TRBD1 (6 bases). Germline-derived CDR1 and CDR2 are SGHRS and YFSETQ. V lost 1 base to trimming and J lost 3 bases, with 13 bases between them. The CDR3 contains 16 residues. CDR3 loop: CASSLWGGQSNEKLFF. The CDR3 DNA follows: TGCGCCAGCAGCTTGTGGGGGGGGCAATCTAATGAAAAACTGTTTTTT.

The chain combines TRBV7-8 with TRBJ2-7, with TRBD2 matching over 12 bases. This CDR3 is 15 amino acids long. The germline V gene encodes CDR1 SGHVS and CDR2 FQNEAQ. The J segment lost 4 bases and the V segment lost 5 bases, leaving 6 bases of the junction unmatched. The DNA for the CDR3 is TGTGCCAGCAGCCTTGGACTAGCGGGGACATACGAGCAGTACTTC. Protein: CASSLGLAGTYEQYF.

V and J are TRBV6-6 and TRBJ1-1; the D is unclear. Per the germline V gene, CDR1 is MNHNY and CDR2 is SVGAGI (reference sequence). The V end lost 0 bases, the J end lost 3 bases, and 8 bases lay between the germline ends. The CDR3 is 14 residues long. The DNA of the CDR3 is TGTGCCAGCAGTTACTCTAGACGGGACACTGAAGCTTTCTTT. Amino acids: CASSYSRRDTEAFF.

V usage is TRBV11-2 and J usage is TRBJ2-1; D is uncertain. The CDR3 spans 13 residues. With 2 bases removed from V and 6 bases from J, the gap between germline ends came to 8 bases. Germline V gene sequence: CDR1 SGHAT, CDR2 FQNNGV. CDR3 amino acids: CASSLNARNEQFF. The CDR3 nucleotides read TGTGCCAGCAGCTTAAACGCGCGCAATGAGCAGTTCTTC. The whole variable domain, filled in from reference TRBV11-2 and TRBJ2-1, reads EAGVAQSPRYKIIEKRQSVAFWCNPISGHATLYWYQQILGQGPKLLIQFQNNGVVDDSQLPKDRFSAERLKGVDSTLKIQPAKLEDSAVYLCASSLNARNEQFFGPGTRLTVL.

The V and J genes are TRBV19 and TRBJ1-2, with no clear D. CDR1 is LNHDA and CDR2 is SQIVND in the germline V gene (reference sequence). This CDR3 region has 16 residues. Trimming removed 2 bases from V and 4 bases from J, with 17 bases in between. This CDR3 reads CASSISNGPVAYGYTF. CDR3 coding DNA: TGTGCCAGTAGTATATCTAATGGCCCCGTAGCCTATGGCTACACCTTC. The complete variable domain, with remaining parts taken from reference TRBV19 and TRBJ1-2, reads DGGITQSPKYLFRKEGQNVTLSCEQNLNHDAMYWYRQDPGQGLRLIYYSQIVNDFQKGDIAEGYSVSREKKESFPLTVTSAQKNPTAFYLCASSISNGPVAYGYTFGSGTRLTVV.

J is TRBJ1-5 and V is TRBV19; D is perhaps TRBD1 (6 bases). Trimming removed 9 bases at V and 4 bases at J, with 19 bases between. This CDR3 is 15 amino acids long. Germline V gene data show CDR1 as LNHDA and CDR2 as SQIVND (reference sequence). Here the CDR3 DNA reads TGTGCCAGCTGGACCCTTGGACAGAGAAATCAGCCCCAGCATTTT. Translating gives CASWTLGQRNQPQHF.

V and J are TRBV19 and TRBJ2-1; TRBD1 is a possible D gene (7 bases). In germline, CDR1 is LNHDA, CDR2 SQIVND (reference sequence). The CDR3 totals 16 residues. V was clipped by 2 bases and J by 0 bases, with 11 bases between them. The CDR3: CASSISGGRSYNEQFF. DNA for the CDR3: TGTGCCAGTAGTATATCAGGGGGGCGCTCCTACAATGAGCAGTTCTTC.

J is TRBJ2-7 and V is TRBV19, with a tentative D call TRBD2 (6 bases). The CDR3 is 14 residues long. In germline, CDR1 is LNHDA, CDR2 SQIVND (reference sequence). V gave up 7 bases and J gave up 0 bases, with 13 bases separating them. The CDR3 coding sequence is TGTGCCAGTACCCCTGGGGGGAGCTCCTACGAGCAGTACTTC. Translating it yields CASTPGGSSYEQYF.